Detailed here is one TCR beta chain. Other DNA sequences in this specimen translate into the identical CDR3. This entry comes from a study of blood T cell repertoires in COVID-19. Method: immunoSEQ multiplex PCR; TCRdb's copy keeps in-frame clones and lacks some. This sample has under 250,000 clones, with about 90% found just once. Trimming left V 2 bases short and J 1 base short, with 5 bases between. This CDR3 region has 13 residues. CDR1 is SNHLY and CDR2 is FYNNEI in the germline V gene. The chain is built from TRBV2 and TRBJ1-1; D may be TRBD1 (5 bases). Material: peripheral blood. This TCR was sampled from a man aged 18 to 35 with active or convalescent COVID-19. Here the CDR3 reads CASSEQGNTEAFF. Here the CDR3 DNA reads TGTGCCAGCAGTGAACAGGGGAACACTGAAGCTTTCTTT.